A single sample gave rise to the 13 T cell receptor beta chains below, sequenced in a study of CD8+ T cells in alopecia areata. The sequencing template was cDNA reverse transcribed from extracted RNA. Sequencing was performed with immunoSEQ multiplex PCR; in TCRdb, only in-frame clones are kept and a portion is missing. Found here are about 220,000 clones, roughly 56% of them singletons; the top ten hold 1.5% to 2%. As to treatment: oral pan-JAK inhibitor, 5-10 mg twice daily. Specimen: CD4+ T cells sorted from blood, collected at week 4, from a patient treated with tofacitinib. The receptors were gathered from a human donor with alopecia areata.

This chain uses TRBV27 with TRBJ1-1; D not resolved. The V end lost 5 bases, the J end lost 1 base, and 11 bases lay between the germline ends. Germline V CDR1 and CDR2: MNHEY, SMNVEV (reference sequence). This CDR3 has 14 residues. The CDR3 region has the DNA TGTGCCAGCAGTCTCCACTATGGGAACACTGAAGCTTTCTTT. Protein sequence: CASSLHYGNTEAFF.

This clone has just a few counts. The chain employs TRBV13 and TRBJ2-7; 8 bases line up with TRBD2. The ends lost 0 bases at V and 0 bases at J; junction bases unmatched: 4. Germline CDR1 PRHDT, CDR2 FYEKMQ (reference sequence). This CDR3 has 16 amino acids. The DNA of the CDR3 is TGTGCCAGCAGCTTAGGCCTCGGGGGGGGCTCCTACGAGCAGTACTTC. Residues: CASSLGLGGGSYEQYF.

The chain carries TRBV7-2 and TRBJ1-2; TRBD1 is a possible D gene (5 bases). V lost 1 base and J 8 bases, leaving 11 bases between the germline ends. Germline lookup yields CDR1 SGHTA and CDR2 FQGNSA. The CDR3 runs to 13 residues. CDR3 nucleotides: TGTGCCAGCAGCTTAGTTCAGGGAACAGGCTACACCTTC. Translation: CASSLVQGTGYTF.

The V gene is TRBV27, the J gene TRBJ1-1, with 7 bases that match TRBD1. V lost 5 bases and J lost 1; bases outside the gene matches: 7. Germline V CDR1 and CDR2: MNHEY, SMNVEV (reference sequence). The length of the CDR3 is 15 residues. The DNA of the CDR3 is TGTGCCAGCAGTGTCGACAGGGCGGCGAACACTGAAGCTTTCTTT. Translated: CASSVDRAANTEAFF.

The V gene is TRBV9, the J gene TRBJ1-1; no reliable D call. The CDR3 spans 13 residues. Trimming took 4 bases from V and 7 from J, leaving 14 bases between them. The germline V gene encodes CDR1 SGDLS and CDR2 YYNGEE. In DNA form, the CDR3 reads TGTGCCAGCAGCCTTGGCCCGGACCATGAAGCTTTCTTT. Translating gives CASSLGPDHEAFF.

V usage is TRBV4-3 and J usage is TRBJ2-7; either TRBD1 or TRBD2 may supply D (5 bases each). This CDR3 comprises 16 residues. Germline lookup yields CDR1 LGHNA and CDR2 YSLEER. Trimming pared 8 bases from V and 1 base from J, leaving 21 bases between. CDR3: CASPLVGERYSYEQYF. In DNA, the CDR3 is TGCGCCAGCCCCCTCGTGGGGGAGCGCTATTCCTACGAGCAGTACTTC.

This chain joins TRBV2 and TRBJ1-2, with TRBD1 matching over 10 bases. Germline CDR1 SNHLY, CDR2 FYNNEI. J gave up 7 bases and V 9 bases, and 5 bases lay outside the gene matches. The CDR3 sequence is 12 residues long. The CDR3 protein is CASTTGGGGYTF. The CDR3, as DNA: TGTGCCAGTACGACAGGGGGCGGTGGCTACACCTTC.

The genes are TRBV15 and TRBJ1-2, with no clear D. Trimming cost V 0 bases and J 4 bases, with 12 bases left between them. The CDR3 extends over 15 amino acids. Per the germline V gene, CDR1 is LNHNV and CDR2 is YYDKDF (reference sequence). This CDR3 is CATSRDTHRSYGYTF. The CDR3 bases are TGTGCCACCAGCAGAGATACCCACAGAAGCTATGGCTACACCTTC. Filled out from reference TRBV15 and TRBJ1-2, the complete variable domain reads DAMVIQNPRYQVTQFGKPVTLSCSQTLNHNVMYWYQQKSSQAPKLLFHYYDKDFNNEADTPDNFQSRRPNTSFCFLDIRSPGLGDTAMYLCATSRDTHRSYGYTFGSGTRLTVV.

This clone was seen a few times. The chain employs TRBV19 and TRBJ1-5; 9 positions match TRBD1. CDR1 and CDR2 (germline): LNHDA, SQIVND (reference sequence). J lost 0 bases, V lost 3 bases, and 3 bases had no gene match. This CDR3 spans 16 amino acids. CDR3 nucleotide sequence: TGTGCCAGTAGTATGGACAGGGGCGATAGCAATCAGCCCCAGCATTTT. This gives the protein CASSMDRGDSNQPQHF.

The chain is built from TRBV5-1 and TRBJ2-3; weak D call: TRBD2 (5 bases). This CDR3 region has 14 residues. CDR1 is SGHRS, CDR2 YFSETQ, per germline. The V gene lost 2 bases and the J gene lost 3 bases, with 10 bases spanning the gap. This chain's CDR3 is CASSFSSGTDTQYF. CDR3 DNA: TGCGCCAGCAGCTTTTCATCGGGAACAGATACGCAGTATTTT.

The chain combines TRBV30 with TRBJ1-1; TRBD1 matches at 7 bases. The CDR3 is 13 residues long. V was pared by 4 bases and J by 6 bases, with 8 bases of the junction left unmatched. Germline V gives CDR1 GTSNPN, CDR2 SVGIG (reference sequence). The DNA for the CDR3 is TGTGCCTGGAACAAGGACAGGCAATCTGAAGCTTTCTTT. This sequence encodes CAWNKDRQSEAFF.

J is TRBJ1-5 and V is TRBV29-1; 9 bases map to TRBD1. In germline, CDR1 is SQVTM, CDR2 ANQGSEA. This CDR3 spans 13 amino acids. The junction had 5 bases not matched to a gene; V was cut back by 4 bases and J by 7 bases. In DNA form, the CDR3 reads TGCAGCGTTGGGACAGGGGAACACCAGCCCCAGCATTTT. It encodes CSVGTGEHQPQHF.

The chain employs TRBV2 and TRBJ1-2; 7 bases map to TRBD1. J gave up 2 bases and V 7 bases, and 7 bases lay outside the gene matches. Germline lookup yields CDR1 SNHLY and CDR2 FYNNEI. CDR3 length: 14 amino acids. The CDR3 nucleotides are TGTGCCAGCACCGACAGGGTGAAGAACTATGGCTACACCTTC. It specifies CASTDRVKNYGYTF.